This TCR beta chain was identified during a study of T-cell reconstitution after alpha-beta-depleted transplantation in children. Construction of the TCRbeta library involved unique molecular identifiers. Via MiXCR, TCRdb re-called the PCR reads, giving one row per CDR3 protein. The repertoire consists of about 610,000 distinct CDR3 sequences, with over 9.5% occurring once and the leading ten covering 4% to 5%. Germline loops: CDR1 MGHRA, CDR2 YSYEKL. The CDR3 consists of 16 residues. The trim removed 0 bases at V and 6 bases at J, leaving 7 bases unmatched. This clonotype was recorded many times. The V and J genes are TRBV4-1 and TRBJ2-1; TRBD2 matches 8 bases. The sequencing here drew on PBMCs from the stem cell graft donor, taken from the stem cell graft. This clonotype was obtained from a human donor who donated a stem cell graft to a child with acute myeloid leukemia. The CDR3 DNA sequence: TGCGCCAGCAGCCAAGAGGTAGCGGGACCCCTCAATGAGCAGTTCTTC. Translating gives CASSQEVAGPLNEQFF.